This TCR beta chain comes out of a study of a mutant IDH1 vaccine in newly diagnosed glioma. Notes on the study in general: Pseudoprogression seemed unlinked to shifts in top peripheral T cell clonotypes.

Time point specified: week 35, safety follow-up. It was 300 ug of mutant IDH1 20-mer peptide that made up each vaccine dose, given with topical imiquimod. About this clone itself: Its antigen is still unknown.

The repertoire was sequenced with immunoSEQ multiplex PCR; TCRdb's copy has only in-frame clones and lacks some. The sample carries about 42,000 clones, about 80% recorded once. Germline V lookup: CDR1 SGHRS, CDR2 YFSETQ. V dropped 2 bases and J dropped 3 bases, with 28 bases sitting between them. This CDR3 is 20 amino acids long. Source: PBMCs, taken from a glioma patient whose treatment included an IDH1 peptide vaccine. This sequence originates from a woman aged 45-65 years with glioma. The chain joins TRBV5-1 to TRBJ2-3; tentative D call: TRBD2 (7 bases). CDR3 sequence: CASSFGGRSLSRGRTDTQYF. In DNA form, the CDR3 reads TGCGCCAGCAGCTTTGGAGGCAGGTCTCTCTCGCGGGGGCGGACAGATACGCAGTATTTT.